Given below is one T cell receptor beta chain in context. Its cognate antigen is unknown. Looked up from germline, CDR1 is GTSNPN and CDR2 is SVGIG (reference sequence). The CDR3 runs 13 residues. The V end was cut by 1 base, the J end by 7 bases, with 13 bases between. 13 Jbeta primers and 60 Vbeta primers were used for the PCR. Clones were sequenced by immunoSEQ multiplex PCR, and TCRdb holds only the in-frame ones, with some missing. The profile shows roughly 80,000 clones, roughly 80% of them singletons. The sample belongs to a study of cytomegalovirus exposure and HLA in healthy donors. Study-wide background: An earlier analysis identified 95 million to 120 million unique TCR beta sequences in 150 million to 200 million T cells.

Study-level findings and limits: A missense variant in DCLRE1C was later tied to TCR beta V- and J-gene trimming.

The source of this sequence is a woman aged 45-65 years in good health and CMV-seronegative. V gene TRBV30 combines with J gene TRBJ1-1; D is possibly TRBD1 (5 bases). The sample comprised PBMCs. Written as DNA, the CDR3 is TGTGCCTGGAGTGAGGAGCAGGGCCGTGAAGCTTTCTTT. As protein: CAWSEEQGREAFF.